This TCR beta chain appears in the sequencing data of a study of blood T cell repertoires in COVID-19. About the study: The samples span acute and convalescent COVID-19 from the United States, Italy and Spain. In each case, the material was cDNA or gDNA derived from T cells, B-cell-depleted T cells, or PBMCs.

The CDR3 extends over 15 amino acids. Germline trimming cut 7 bases from V and 1 base from J; bases unmatched to any gene: 7. Germline CDR1 and CDR2: SGHRS and YFSETQ. In the study's own analysis: It was from reference gene primer amplification that nucleated cell counts were estimated. Clones were read by immunoSEQ multiplex PCR, and TCRdb kept only the in-frame ones, dropping some. D and trimming were read from the DNA, whereas the V and J calls and clone size are those reported in that table. The top ten hold 1.5% to 2% of the sample, which has about 110,000 clones, 70% to 85% seen once. What was sequenced was peripheral blood. The clonotype comes from a middle-aged woman with acute or convalescent COVID-19. This rearrangement joins TRBV5-1 to TRBJ2-5, with 10 bases aligning to TRBD2. In DNA, the CDR3 is TGCGCCAGCCTATCTAGCGGGGGACCCCAAGAGACCCAGTACTTC. It yields the protein CASLSSGGPQETQYF.